This entry lists 25 T cell receptor beta chains sequenced from one sample in a study of control samples from healthy donors and cancer patients. Measured with immunoSEQ multiplex PCR; TCRdb has only the in-frame clones, and not every one. The data show 250,000 to 300,000 clones, roughly four fifths seen once. Sequencing was performed on PBMCs. Receptors were obtained from an older woman with lung cancer.

The V and J genes are TRBV27 and TRBJ2-7; 9 positions agree with TRBD1. With 0 bases clipped from V and 2 bases from J, the junction kept 8 bases outside the gene matches. There are 17 residues in the CDR3. Per the germline V gene, CDR1 is MNHEY and CDR2 is SMNVEV (reference sequence). The CDR3 sequence is CASSLSGQGLLPYEQYF. DNA for the CDR3: TGTGCCAGCAGTTTATCGGGACAGGGACTCCTTCCCTACGAGCAGTACTTC.

The chain employs TRBV3-1 (or the pseudogene TRBV3-2) and TRBJ2-1, with unresolved D. The CDR3 totals 14 residues. V was pared by 0 bases and J by 4 bases, with 7 bases between. Per the germline V gene, CDR1 is LGHDT and CDR2 is YNNKEL (reference sequence). CDR3 bases: TGTGCCAGCAGCCAAGATACAACTTACAATGAGCAGTTCTTC. Translated, it gives CASSQDTTYNEQFF.

The rearrangement uses TRBV29-1 and TRBJ2-1; D might be TRBD1 or TRBD2, each matching 7 bases. V lost 7 bases, J lost 7 bases, and 17 bases lay in between. Per germline, CDR1 SQVTM and CDR2 ANQGSEA. The CDR3 is 13 amino acids. CDR3 amino acids: CSGGRGGRNEQFF. CDR3 DNA: TGCAGCGGCGGCAGGGGGGGCCGGAATGAGCAGTTCTTC.

The chain is built from TRBV3-1 (or the pseudogene TRBV3-2) and TRBJ1-2; 7 positions agree with TRBD1. V lost 2 bases, J lost 8 bases, and 2 bases stayed unmatched. The germline gives CDR1 LGHDT, CDR2 YNNKEL (reference sequence). The CDR3 extends over 12 amino acids. The CDR3 bases are TGTGCCAGCAGCCAATTGACAGGGGGCTACACCTTC. As protein: CASSQLTGGYTF.

This sequence joins TRBV5-1 and TRBJ2-5, with D uncertain. Germline V lookup: CDR1 SGHRS, CDR2 YFSETQ. V was cut by 3 bases and J by 4 bases, with 10 bases left in between. This CDR3 has 13 amino acids. CDR3 sequence (DNA): TGCGCCAGCAGCTCCGACGCCGGAGAGACCCAGTACTTC. Translated: CASSSDAGETQYF.

This chain links TRBV18 with TRBJ1-1; maybe TRBD1 (5 bases). CDR3 length: 15 residues. V shed 3 bases and J shed 1 base, with 12 bases lying between them. CDR1 and CDR2 (germline): KGHSH, LQKENI. The CDR3 DNA follows: TGTGCCAGCTCACCCGGGGACGGCCCGAACACTGAAGCTTTCTTT. Translating gives CASSPGDGPNTEAFF.

This clone was recorded a few times. This chain links TRBV10-3 with TRBJ2-7; 7 bases are a match to TRBD1. J gave up 6 bases and V 4 bases, and 6 bases lay outside the gene matches. The CDR3 covers 13 residues. Germline CDR1 and CDR2: ENHRY and SYGVKD. CDR3 loop: CAISGTGGFEQYF. CDR3 nucleotides: TGTGCCATCAGTGGGACAGGCGGCTTCGAGCAGTACTTC.

The CDR3 DNA follows: TGCAGCGTTCGGGAGACAGTGTCGGGCACTGAAGCTTTCTTT. Translated, it gives CSVRETVSGTEAFF. This rearrangement joins TRBV29-1 to TRBJ1-1, with D tentatively TRBD1 (5 bases). Deletions cut 5 bases from V and 4 bases from J, with 17 bases between. CDR3 length: 14 residues. The germline V gene has CDR1 SQVTM and CDR2 ANQGSEA.

V and J are TRBV5-1 and TRBJ1-4, with 7 bases aligning to TRBD1. Germline lookup yields CDR1 SGHRS and CDR2 YFSETQ. Losses at the gene ends were 0 bases for V and 10 bases for J; bases not matched to a gene: 15. This CDR3 has 17 amino acids. The CDR3 here is CASSLAEGGRGGVKLFF. CDR3 coding DNA: TGCGCCAGCAGCTTGGCCGAAGGGGGCCGGGGTGGTGTAAAACTGTTTTTT.

The V call is TRBV7-3, the J call TRBJ2-5; 13 positions match TRBD2. CDR3 length: 15 amino acids. The germline V gene has CDR1 SGHTA and CDR2 FQGTGA. J lost 5 bases, V lost 4 bases, and 4 bases had no gene match. In DNA, the CDR3 is TGTGCCAGCAGCTCAACTAGCGGGGGGGCGGAGACCCAGTACTTC. Translation gives CASSSTSGGAETQYF.

The rearrangement joins TRBV5-5 to TRBJ2-7; no clear D. The V end lost 2 bases, the J end lost 3 bases, and 12 bases lay between the germline ends. This CDR3 comprises 14 residues. CDR1 is SGHKS, CDR2 YYEKEE, per germline (reference sequence). CDR3 sequence: CASSFTPTDYEQYF. As DNA, the CDR3 is TGTGCCAGCAGCTTTACCCCGACCGACTACGAGCAGTACTTC. Full variable domain (missing parts from reference TRBV5-5 and TRBJ2-7): DAGVTQSPTHLIKTRGQQVTLRCSPISGHKSVSWYQQVLGQGPQFIFQYYEKEERGRGNFPDRFSARQFPNYSSELNVNALLLGDSALYLCASSFTPTDYEQYFGPGTRLTVT.

The table lists this clone with many counts. Distinct nucleotide sequences in the sample also encode this CDR3. V and J are TRBV2 and TRBJ2-7; D remains unclear. This CDR3 region has 10 residues. CDR1 SNHLY and CDR2 FYNNEI come from the germline V gene. Trimming removed 3 bases at V and 4 bases at J, with 1 base between. The DNA for the CDR3 is TGTGCCAGCAGTGATTACGAGCAGTACTTC. Amino acid sequence: CASSDYEQYF. Supplemented by reference TRBV2 and TRBJ2-7, the full variable domain reads EPEVTQTPSHQVTQMGQEVILRCVPISNHLYFYWYRQILGQKVEFLVSFYNNEISEKSEIFDDQFSVERPDGSNFTLKIRSTKLEDSAMYFCASSDYEQYFGPGTRLTVT.

The chain has TRBV5-1 and TRBJ1-2; 7 bases line up with TRBD1. The V gene's germline CDR1 is SGHRS and CDR2 YFSETQ. Trimming removed 4 bases from V and 8 bases from J; junction bases left unmatched: 8. This CDR3 comprises 13 residues. This chain's CDR3 is CASSREGARGYTF. The DNA of the CDR3 is TGCGCCAGCAGCCGAGAGGGGGCGCGAGGCTACACCTTC.

The chain recombines TRBV6-5 with TRBJ2-1, with D tentatively TRBD2 (6 bases). The germline V and J ends were trimmed by 10 bases and 4 bases, with 11 bases remaining between them. The length of the CDR3 is 12 residues. The germline V gene has CDR1 MNHEY and CDR2 SVGAGI. The CDR3 DNA is TGTGCCATCGGCGGGGCGTACAATGAGCAGTTCTTC. Amino acids: CAIGGAYNEQFF.

The chain joins TRBV28 to TRBJ2-2; maybe TRBD2 (6 bases). The V gene's germline CDR1 is MDHEN and CDR2 SYDVKM. With 3 bases removed from V and 1 base from J, the gap between germline ends came to 12 bases. The CDR3 is 16 amino acids. The DNA of the CDR3 is TGTGCCAGCAGTTTGCGGGGCCGCAAGAACACCGGGGAGCTGTTTTTT. Amino acids: CASSLRGRKNTGELFF.

The chain couples TRBV15 to TRBJ1-5; maybe TRBD1 (6 bases). The CDR3 extends over 14 amino acids. V lost 0 bases, J lost 6 bases, and 9 bases lay in between. Germline V gives CDR1 LNHNV, CDR2 YYDKDF (reference sequence). CDR3 loop: CATSRDKGGQPQHF. The CDR3 bases are TGTGCCACCAGCAGAGATAAAGGGGGTCAGCCCCAGCATTTT.

The chain combines TRBV19 with TRBJ2-7; maybe TRBD2 (6 bases). V lost 2 bases and J lost 3, with 14 bases in between. Germline CDR1 is LNHDA and CDR2 is SQIVND (reference sequence). This CDR3 is 15 amino acids long. CDR3 coding DNA: TGTGCCAGTAGTATATATGGAGGGGAAAGCTACGAGCAGTACTTC. It is translated as CASSIYGGESYEQYF.

This clone is a singleton in its sample. The V and J genes are TRBV10-3 and TRBJ2-1; the match to TRBD2 covers 9 bases. CDR1 and CDR2 from the germline V gene are ENHRY and SYGVKD. This CDR3 contains 17 residues. The trim removed 6 bases at V and 6 bases at J, leaving 15 bases unmatched. The CDR3 reads CAIRGVELAGLGNEQFF. The CDR3 DNA follows: TGTGCCATCAGGGGTGTAGAACTAGCGGGCCTAGGCAATGAGCAGTTCTTC.

The sample holds a few counts of this clone. The rearrangement joins TRBV24-1 to TRBJ2-1; D ambiguous. Germline CDR1 KGHDR, CDR2 SFDVKD. The V end lost 3 bases, the J end lost 7 bases, and 9 bases lay between the germline ends. This CDR3 is built from 13 residues. The CDR3 DNA follows: TGTGCCACCAGTGATCCACGCGAGAATGAGCAGTTCTTC. It codes for CATSDPRENEQFF.

The chain recombines TRBV2 with TRBJ1-6; D gene uncertain. The V end was cut by 3 bases, the J end by 6 bases, with 9 bases between. This CDR3 is built from 14 residues. The germline V gene encodes CDR1 SNHLY and CDR2 FYNNEI. CDR3 region: CASSDSRFNSPLHF. Here the CDR3 DNA reads TGTGCCAGCAGTGACTCTAGGTTTAATTCACCCCTCCACTTT.

The V call is TRBV19, the J call TRBJ1-2; a weak D match, TRBD1 (6 bases). Trimming stripped 4 bases from V and 4 bases from J, with 10 bases between. The length of the CDR3 is 13 residues. In germline, CDR1 is LNHDA, CDR2 SQIVND (reference sequence). CDR3 sequence (DNA): TGTGCCAGTAGTAAAGACAGGATCTATGGCTACACCTTC. Protein sequence: CASSKDRIYGYTF. Full variable domain (missing parts from reference TRBV19 and TRBJ1-2): DGGITQSPKYLFRKEGQNVTLSCEQNLNHDAMYWYRQDPGQGLRLIYYSQIVNDFQKGDIAEGYSVSREKKESFPLTVTSAQKNPTAFYLCASSKDRIYGYTFGSGTRLTVV.

The chain couples TRBV2 to TRBJ1-5; 11 bases are shared with TRBD1. The CDR3 extends over 14 amino acids. Germline loops: CDR1 SNHLY, CDR2 FYNNEI. Losses at the gene ends were 11 bases for V and 5 bases for J; bases not matched to a gene: 8. Here the CDR3 DNA reads TGTGCCGGGTCCCGGGACAGGGGGTATCAGCCCCAGCATTTT. Translating it yields CAGSRDRGYQPQHF.

This chain connects TRBV5-1 to TRBJ1-5; no clear D gene. The ends were cut back, 0 bases at V and 6 bases at J, with 13 bases in the middle. Germline CDR1 is SGHRS and CDR2 is YFSETQ. This CDR3 is 15 amino acids long. The CDR3 DNA is TGCGCCAGCAGCTTGGGGACCACGCTGGGTCAGCCCCAGCATTTT. It yields the protein CASSLGTTLGQPQHF.

The rearrangement joins TRBV28 to TRBJ1-1, with 7 bases fitting TRBD1. The germline CDR1 and CDR2 sequences are MDHEN and SYDVKM. This CDR3 spans 13 amino acids. Unmatched junction bases numbered 11, after V lost 6 bases and J lost 10 bases. DNA of the CDR3: TGTGCCAGCAGGGCAACAGGGGCCATTGGAGCTTTCTTT. Amino acids: CASRATGAIGAFF.

V and J are TRBV6-5 and TRBJ1-4; unclear D gene. Trimming left V 0 bases short and J 0 bases short, with 5 bases between. Germline V gives CDR1 MNHEY, CDR2 SVGAGI. The CDR3 covers 15 residues. CDR3 nucleotides: TGTGCCAGCAGTTACTCGTTTGCAACTAATGAAAAACTGTTTTTT. Translating gives CASSYSFATNEKLFF.